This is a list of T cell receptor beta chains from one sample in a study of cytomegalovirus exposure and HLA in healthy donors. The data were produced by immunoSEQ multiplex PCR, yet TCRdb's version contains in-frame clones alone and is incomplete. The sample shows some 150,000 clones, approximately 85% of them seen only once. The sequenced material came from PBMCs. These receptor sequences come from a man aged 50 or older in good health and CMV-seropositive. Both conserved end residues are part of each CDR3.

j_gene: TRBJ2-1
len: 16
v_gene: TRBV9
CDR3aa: CASSPRDRTFDNEQFF

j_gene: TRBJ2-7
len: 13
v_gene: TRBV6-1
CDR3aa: CASSVRGDYEQYF

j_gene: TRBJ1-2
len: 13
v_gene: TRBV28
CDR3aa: CASTQGEGLSYTF

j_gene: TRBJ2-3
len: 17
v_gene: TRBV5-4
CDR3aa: CASSSGLAGPKGGTQYF

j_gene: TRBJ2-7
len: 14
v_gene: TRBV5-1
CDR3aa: CASSDPGTAYEQYF

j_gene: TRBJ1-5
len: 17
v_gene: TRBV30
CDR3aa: CAWSDMTGAVRNQPQHF

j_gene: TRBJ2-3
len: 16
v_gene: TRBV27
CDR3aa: CASRTTLAGRGDTQYF

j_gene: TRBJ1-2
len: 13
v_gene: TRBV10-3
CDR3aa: CAIKNTGAEGYTF

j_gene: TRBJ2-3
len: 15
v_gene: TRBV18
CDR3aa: CASSSATGVVDTQYF

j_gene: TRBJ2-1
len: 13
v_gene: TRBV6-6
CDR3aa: CASSYAGQPQQFF

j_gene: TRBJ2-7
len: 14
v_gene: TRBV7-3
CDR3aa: CASSGSGQGSEQYF

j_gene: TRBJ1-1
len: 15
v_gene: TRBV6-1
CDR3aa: CASSEAVTLRSKAFF

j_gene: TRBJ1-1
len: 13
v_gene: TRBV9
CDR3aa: CASSQTGQEGAFF

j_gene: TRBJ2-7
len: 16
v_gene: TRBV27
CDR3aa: CASSTGTSGSSDEQYF

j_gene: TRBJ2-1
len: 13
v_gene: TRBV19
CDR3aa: CGAGLAGANEQFF

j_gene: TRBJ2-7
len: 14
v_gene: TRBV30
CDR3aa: CAWGTTGSGYEQYF

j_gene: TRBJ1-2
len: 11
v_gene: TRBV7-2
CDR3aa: CASSPNRGYTF

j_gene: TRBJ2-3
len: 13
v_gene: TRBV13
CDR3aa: CASSRISTDTQYF

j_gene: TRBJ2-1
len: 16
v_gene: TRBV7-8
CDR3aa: CASSVGLAGVGNEQFF

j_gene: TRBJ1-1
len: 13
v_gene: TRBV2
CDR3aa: CASSEGELTEAFF

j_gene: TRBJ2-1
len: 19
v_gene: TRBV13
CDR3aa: CASSLLPGASGSDLDEQFF

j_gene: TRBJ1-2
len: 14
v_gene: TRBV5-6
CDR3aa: CASSPSQTHYGYTF

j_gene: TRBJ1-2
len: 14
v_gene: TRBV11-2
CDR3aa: CASSLDRGYYGYTF

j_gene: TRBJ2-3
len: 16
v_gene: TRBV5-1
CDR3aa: CASSLTTSGSADTQYF

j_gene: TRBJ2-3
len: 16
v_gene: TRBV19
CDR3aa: CASNGGHRGDTDTQYF

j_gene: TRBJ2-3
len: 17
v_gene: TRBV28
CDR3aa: CASSSSRWDRGPDTQYF

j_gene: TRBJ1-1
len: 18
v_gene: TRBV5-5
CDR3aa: CASSLDLGTGKMNTEAFF

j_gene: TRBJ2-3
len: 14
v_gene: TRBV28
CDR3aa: CASSSGMLMSSVGF

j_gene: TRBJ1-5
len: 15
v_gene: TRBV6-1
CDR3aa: CASTEGGHRNQPQHF

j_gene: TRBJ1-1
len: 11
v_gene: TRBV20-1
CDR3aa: CSARMRQFVFF

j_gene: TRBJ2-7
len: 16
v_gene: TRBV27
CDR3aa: CASRVTGLATSYEQYF

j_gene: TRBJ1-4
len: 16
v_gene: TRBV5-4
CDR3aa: CASSLAGTSGNEKLFF

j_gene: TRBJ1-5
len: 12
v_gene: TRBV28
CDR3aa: CASRVNGKPQHF

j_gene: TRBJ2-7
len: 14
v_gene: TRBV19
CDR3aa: CASSVGVLTYEQYF

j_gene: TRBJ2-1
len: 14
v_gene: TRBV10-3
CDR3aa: CAIASGGLNNEQFF

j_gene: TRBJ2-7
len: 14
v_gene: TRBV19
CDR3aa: CASKGGTLSYEQYF

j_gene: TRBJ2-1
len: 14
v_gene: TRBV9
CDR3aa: CASSAGQGAPGQFF

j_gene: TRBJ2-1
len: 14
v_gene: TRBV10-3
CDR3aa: CAISESESVNEQFF

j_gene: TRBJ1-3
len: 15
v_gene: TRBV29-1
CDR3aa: CSARQGSHSGNTIYF

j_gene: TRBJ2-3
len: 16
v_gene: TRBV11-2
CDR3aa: CASSFLFSGRGDTQYF

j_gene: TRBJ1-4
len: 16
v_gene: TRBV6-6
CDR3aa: CASRPRGQGLGEKLFF

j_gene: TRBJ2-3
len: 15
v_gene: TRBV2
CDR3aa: CASKSQESPTDTQYF

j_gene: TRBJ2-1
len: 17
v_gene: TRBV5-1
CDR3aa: CASSARVAGSNLNEQFF

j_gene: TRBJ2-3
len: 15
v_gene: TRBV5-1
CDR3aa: CASTQTSGRADTQYF

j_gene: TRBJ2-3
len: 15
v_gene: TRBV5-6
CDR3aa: CASSYLAREADTQYF

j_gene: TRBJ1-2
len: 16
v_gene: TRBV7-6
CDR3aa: CASSSVGGAGANGYTF